Below, 26 T cell receptor beta chains from the same sample are listed, as sequenced in a study of Graves' ophthalmopathy and Graves' hyperthyroidism. Beta-chain TCR CDR3 regions were amplified from RNA transcripts. Following a first-round RT-PCR that used HTBI primers, a second-round multiplex PCR was carried out. TCRdb re-called the multiplex PCR reads with MiXCR, one entry per CDR3 protein. The sample holds around 1,200,000 distinct CDR3 sequences, about 36% seen once. Sequenced: peripheral blood or thyroid tissue (not recorded which). The receptors derive from an adult man with Graves' hyperthyroidism.

This clonotype has just a few counts. This chain links TRBV6-5 with TRBJ1-2; D is undetermined. V was cut by 6 bases and J by 6 bases, with 14 bases left in between. The length of the CDR3 is 13 residues. Per germline, CDR1 MNHEY and CDR2 SVGAGI. CDR3 in DNA: TGTGCCAGCAGCCCCACGAGGACGGATGGCTACACCTTC. Amino acid sequence: CASSPTRTDGYTF.

The chain employs TRBV27 and TRBJ1-4; D unclear. The CDR3 spans 16 residues. V was clipped by 3 bases and J by 6 bases, with 17 bases between them. The germline CDR1 and CDR2 sequences are MNHEY and SMNVEV (reference sequence). CDR3 loop: CASSFNSGKGDEKLFF. CDR3 nucleotides: TGTGCCAGCAGTTTTAATAGCGGGAAAGGAGATGAAAAACTGTTTTTT.

The chain has TRBV12-3 or TRBV12-4 and TRBJ2-7; 10 nucleotides align to TRBD1. V was pared by 1 base and J by 7 bases, with 4 bases of the junction left unmatched. The CDR3 sequence is 14 residues long. Here the CDR3 DNA reads TGTGCCAGCAGTTTAGGGGGGACAGGGGTAGAGCAGTACTTC. Residues: CASSLGGTGVEQYF.

The chain carries TRBV2 and TRBJ1-4, with a possible D match to TRBD1 (5 bases). V lost 4 bases and J 5 bases, leaving 14 bases between the germline ends. Germline CDR1 reads SNHLY; CDR2 reads FYNNEI. The CDR3 is 15 amino acids. This chain's CDR3 is CASSGSRRGNEKLFF. CDR3 coding DNA: TGTGCCAGCAGTGGAAGTAGGCGGGGGAATGAAAAACTGTTTTTT.

The chain has TRBV20-1 and TRBJ1-5, with D uncertain. Germline V gene data show CDR1 as DFQATT and CDR2 as SNEGSKA (reference sequence). The germline V and J ends were trimmed by 3 bases and 2 bases, with 8 bases remaining between them. The CDR3 runs 13 residues. The CDR3 region has the DNA TGCAGTGCTAGTCGGGCCGGCAATCAGCCCCAGCATTTT. This encodes CSASRAGNQPQHF.

The chain combines TRBV7-9 with TRBJ2-5; D might be TRBD1 or TRBD2, each matching 5 bases. Trimming shortened V by 6 bases and J by 5 bases, and 10 bases separated the two germline ends. CDR3 length: 12 residues. In germline, CDR1 is SEHNR, CDR2 FQNEAQ (reference sequence). CDR3 in DNA: TGTGCCAGCAGATCGGGGCCTGAGACCCAGTACTTC. The encoded protein is CASRSGPETQYF.

The genes are TRBV12-3 or TRBV12-4 and TRBJ1-5, with 8 bases identical to TRBD1. The V and J ends lost 5 bases and 4 bases, in that order; junction bases with no gene match: 10. This CDR3 has 16 amino acids. DNA for the CDR3: TGTGCCAGCAGTCCAGACAGGGGCTTAGGTAATCAGCCCCAGCATTTT. It encodes CASSPDRGLGNQPQHF.

Written as DNA, the CDR3 is TGCAGCGTTACCGCGACAGCAACTAATGAAAAACTGTTTTTT. It yields the protein CSVTATATNEKLFF. V gene TRBV29-1 combines with J gene TRBJ1-4, with D tentatively TRBD1 (5 bases). Trimming cost V 5 bases and J 0 bases, with 10 bases left between them. The CDR3 is made up of 14 amino acids. Germline loops: CDR1 SQVTM, CDR2 ANQGSEA.

This clonotype was observed many times. The chain joins TRBV10-1 to TRBJ1-2; D is uncertain. The CDR3 sequence is 13 residues long. CDR1 and CDR2 (germline): WNHNN, SYGVQD (reference sequence). V was trimmed by 0 bases and J by 5 bases, leaving 7 bases between them. CDR3 DNA sequence: TGCGCCAGCAGTGAGTCCGTCGGGTATGGCTACACCTTC. It codes for CASSESVGYGYTF.

This chain connects TRBV10-3 to TRBJ2-7, with 8 nucleotides matching TRBD1. The CDR3 runs to 15 residues. V shed 6 bases, J shed 1 base, and the junction held 8 bases outside the gene matches. Per germline, CDR1 ENHRY and CDR2 SYGVKD. The CDR3 loop reads CAISESGQGSYEQYF. DNA for the CDR3: TGTGCCATCAGCGAATCAGGACAGGGATCCTACGAGCAGTACTTC.

This clonotype was counted at least ten times. This rearrangement joins TRBV29-1 to TRBJ1-1, with a weak D call TRBD1 (6 bases). The length of the CDR3 is 12 residues. Germline V gene sequence: CDR1 SQVTM, CDR2 ANQGSEA. Trimming cost V 4 bases and J 2 bases, with 8 bases left between them. CDR3 bases: TGCAGCGTTGGGGGGCATAACACTGAAGCTTTCTTT. Protein: CSVGGHNTEAFF.

This clonotype occurred a few times. The chain carries TRBV6-5 and TRBJ1-4, with D maybe TRBD1 (5 bases). Trimming took 0 bases from V and 10 from J, leaving 15 bases between them. Germline CDR1 is MNHEY and CDR2 is SVGAGI. The CDR3 sequence is 15 residues long. The CDR3 protein is CASSYSTAGTGKLFF. CDR3 coding DNA: TGTGCCAGCAGTTACTCCACTGCGGGGACGGGAAAACTGTTTTTT.

This clonotype showed up many times. The chain links TRBV10-3 to TRBJ1-2; 9 nucleotides line up with TRBD1. Germline V CDR1 and CDR2: ENHRY, SYGVKD. This CDR3 region has 13 residues. V lost 10 bases, J lost 5 bases, and 8 bases stayed unmatched. CDR3 DNA: TGTGCCACGACAGGGGGTCCAGAATATGGCTACACCTTC. It is translated as CATTGGPEYGYTF.

This clonotype has more than one count but fewer than ten. The chain employs TRBV29-1 and TRBJ1-1; 7 nucleotides line up with TRBD1. V lost 4 bases and J lost 11; bases outside the gene matches: 10. The CDR3 spans 12 residues. Germline assignment: CDR1 SQVTM and CDR2 ANQGSEA. In DNA form, the CDR3 reads TGCAGCGTTGTGGGGACAGCGGCAGGGGCTTTCTTT. This translates into CSVVGTAAGAFF.

For this clonotype: Possible read error: a much larger clone is one base away. The V gene is TRBV5-1, the J gene TRBJ2-5; tentative D call: TRBD1 (6 bases). The CDR3 loop spans 15 amino acids. Germline V gene lookup returns CDR1 SGHRS and CDR2 YFSETQ. CDR3: CAGSLAFNREETQYF. CDR3 coding DNA: TGCGCCGGCAGCTTGGCGTTTAACAGGGAAGAGACCCAGTACTTC.

This chain joins TRBV29-1 and TRBJ1-2; 7 bases agree with TRBD1. Germline V gene sequence: CDR1 SQVTM, CDR2 ANQGSEA. This CDR3 comprises 13 residues. The chain's CDR3 is CRPTGTVHYGYTF. Written as DNA, the CDR3 is TGCAGACCCACAGGGACAGTTCACTATGGCTACACCTTC. Drawing the rest from reference TRBV29-1 and TRBJ1-2, the complete variable domain is SAVISQKPSRDICQRGTSLTIQCQVDSQVTMMFWYRQQPGQSLTLIATANQGSEATYESGFVIDKFPISRPNLTFSTLTVSNMSPEDSSIYLCRPTGTVHYGYTFGSGTRLTVV.

This clonotype has ten or more counts. The rearrangement joins TRBV7-3 to TRBJ2-2; possibly TRBD1 or TRBD2 for D (5 bases each). V lost 4 bases and J 4 bases, leaving 10 bases between the germline ends. CDR3 size: 14 residues. Germline V gene sequence: CDR1 SGHTA, CDR2 FQGTGA. The CDR3, as DNA: TGTGCCAGCAGCTCGGGGCTGGCCACCGGGGAGCTGTTTTTT. Its protein is CASSSGLATGELFF.

The gene calls are TRBV29-1 and TRBJ1-5, with D tentatively TRBD1 (6 bases). CDR3 length: 12 residues. The germline V gene has CDR1 SQVTM and CDR2 ANQGSEA. The chain's CDR3 is CAVTSGGPPQHF. The CDR3 DNA reads TGCGCTGTTACTAGCGGGGGGCCGCCCCAGCATTTT.

This clonotype has just a few counts. J is TRBJ2-2 and V is TRBV5-1; no reliable D call. Germline V lookup: CDR1 SGHRS, CDR2 YFSETQ. The CDR3 extends over 12 amino acids. V lost 4 bases, J lost 6 bases, and 7 bases lay in between. CDR3 sequence reads: CASSQQSGELFF. For the CDR3, the DNA is TGCGCCAGCAGCCAACAGTCCGGGGAGCTGTTTTTT.

This clonotype was detected a few times. V gene TRBV10-3 combines with J gene TRBJ1-2; maybe TRBD1 (5 bases). The germline V gene has CDR1 ENHRY and CDR2 SYGVKD. V lost 6 bases to trimming and J lost 7 bases, with 15 bases between them. The CDR3 is made up of 13 amino acids. The CDR3 DNA reads as TGTGCCATCAGCCCAATGGTAGGGGTTGGCTACACCTTC. Its protein is CAISPMVGVGYTF.

This chain links TRBV4-3 with TRBJ1-3; 10 bases align to TRBD1. CDR1 and CDR2 from the germline V gene are LGHNA and YSLEER. The CDR3 sequence is 19 residues long. With V trimmed by 0 bases and J by 5 bases, 13 bases remained unmatched. The CDR3 loop is CASSQDLMTGTGVRNTIYF. The CDR3 coding sequence is TGCGCCAGCAGCCAAGATCTGATGACCGGGACAGGGGTTAGAAACACCATATATTTT.

The chain combines TRBV29-1 with TRBJ2-7; 13 bases line up with TRBD2. CDR1 and CDR2 from the germline V gene are SQVTM and ANQGSEA. V gave up 6 bases and J gave up 3 bases; unmatched junction bases: 2. There are 13 residues in the CDR3. CDR3 in amino acids: CSVGTSGNYEQYF. CDR3 DNA sequence: TGCAGCGTGGGGACTAGCGGGAACTACGAGCAGTACTTC.

Ten or more counts support this clonotype. V and J are TRBV20-1 and TRBJ1-5; maybe TRBD1 (6 bases). From germline, CDR1 is DFQATT and CDR2 SNEGSKA (reference sequence). The V gene lost 5 bases and the J gene lost 3 bases, with 11 bases spanning the gap. CDR3 size: 13 residues. The chain's CDR3 is CSARAGDNQPQHF. The CDR3 coding sequence is TGCAGTGCTCGAGCAGGGGACAATCAGCCCCAGCATTTT.

This clonotype showed up many times. As DNA, the CDR3 is TGTGCCAGTAGCGGGGCGGTTGGCACTGAAGCTTTCTTT. This gives the protein CASSGAVGTEAFF. The chain links TRBV19 to TRBJ1-1; possible D gene TRBD1, 5 bases. The CDR3 is 13 residues long. The V gene's germline CDR1 is LNHDA and CDR2 SQIVND (reference sequence). Trimming removed 6 bases from V and 4 bases from J, with 12 bases in between.

Comments on this clonotype: A much bigger clone sits one base away, suggesting this may be a read error. The J gene is TRBJ1-6, the V gene TRBV20-1, with D possibly matching TRBD1 (6 bases). Per the germline V gene, CDR1 is DFQATT and CDR2 is SNEGSKA (reference sequence). Trimming pared 3 bases from V and 6 bases from J, leaving 15 bases between. CDR3 length: 15 residues. The CDR3 nucleotides read TGCAGTGCTAGCGTAGGTGGACAGACTAATTCACCCCTCCACTTT. The encoded protein is CSASVGGQTNSPLHF.

This clonotype has more than one count but fewer than ten. This chain connects TRBV12-3 or TRBV12-4 to TRBJ2-2, with D perhaps given as TRBD1 or TRBD2 (5 bases each). The CDR3 runs to 14 residues. With 8 bases removed from V and 7 bases from J, the gap between germline ends came to 17 bases. The CDR3, as DNA: TGTGCCAGCGCCTTCGGGGCGCGGAGCGGGGAGCTGTTTTTT. Translating it yields CASAFGARSGELFF.